These T cell receptor beta chains were read from a single sample in a study of blood T cell repertoires in COVID-19. TCRdb keeps only in-frame clones here, not all; method: immunoSEQ multiplex PCR. Of 250,000 to 350,000 clones in the sample, approximately 84% were seen once. The sequencing input was peripheral blood. The receptors were sampled from a human donor with COVID-19, enrolled during active disease. The donor label of this sample is uncertain. Each CDR3 is given with its conserved first and last residue. Each record gives: V gene, J gene, CDR3 protein.

V gene: TRBV29-1; J gene: TRBJ2-7; CDR3 protein: CSPYPFSYEQYF
V gene: TRBV7-2; J gene: TRBJ1-2; CDR3 protein: CASSLAVRGRLRGYTF
V gene: TRBV11-3; J gene: TRBJ1-1; CDR3 protein: CASSLGQGRGTEAFF
V gene: TRBV19; J gene: TRBJ1-1; CDR3 protein: CASTRLGTGEAFF
V gene: TRBV27; J gene: TRBJ2-1; CDR3 protein: CASSLASKPGDEQFF
V gene: TRBV27; J gene: TRBJ1-6; CDR3 protein: CASSYRGTGRASPLHF
V gene: TRBV30; J gene: TRBJ1-4; CDR3 protein: CAWSAPEKLFF
V gene: TRBV7-2; J gene: TRBJ2-1; CDR3 protein: CASRTGTRRNEQFF
V gene: TRBV7-2; J gene: TRBJ2-7; CDR3 protein: CASSLSPGGQYF
V gene: TRBV11-2; J gene: TRBJ1-2; CDR3 protein: CASSLAGRGRSYGYTF
V gene: TRBV5-6; J gene: TRBJ2-5; CDR3 protein: CASSSGTTPETQYF
V gene: TRBV6-6; J gene: TRBJ2-1; CDR3 protein: CASRQNNEQFF
V gene: TRBV29-1; J gene: TRBJ1-1; CDR3 protein: CSVSRDRDEAFF
V gene: TRBV10-2; J gene: TRBJ2-3; CDR3 protein: CASSEPLYRDIEDTQYF
V gene: TRBV7-3; J gene: TRBJ1-2; CDR3 protein: CASAAGANYGYTF
V gene: TRBV2; J gene: TRBJ1-5; CDR3 protein: CASRGTGGQPQHF
V gene: TRBV7-9; J gene: TRBJ2-5; CDR3 protein: CASSLGQVSRETQYF
V gene: TRBV6-5; J gene: TRBJ1-4; CDR3 protein: CASSYLGGTNEKLFF
V gene: TRBV2; J gene: TRBJ2-6; CDR3 protein: CASSQDSLGANVLTF
V gene: TRBV5-1; J gene: TRBJ2-2; CDR3 protein: CASSLYLSPGELFF
V gene: TRBV9; J gene: TRBJ1-6; CDR3 protein: CASSVGTVNSPLHF
V gene: TRBV2; J gene: TRBJ1-1; CDR3 protein: CASSTDRRTTEAFF
V gene: TRBV28; J gene: TRBJ1-5; CDR3 protein: CASSRQGNSNQPQHF
V gene: TRBV2; J gene: TRBJ1-1; CDR3 protein: CASTSDRINTEAFF
V gene: TRBV18; J gene: TRBJ2-2; CDR3 protein: CASSPGFLAAAPGELFF
V gene: TRBV6-5; J gene: TRBJ1-6; CDR3 protein: CASRGQGGGNSPLHF